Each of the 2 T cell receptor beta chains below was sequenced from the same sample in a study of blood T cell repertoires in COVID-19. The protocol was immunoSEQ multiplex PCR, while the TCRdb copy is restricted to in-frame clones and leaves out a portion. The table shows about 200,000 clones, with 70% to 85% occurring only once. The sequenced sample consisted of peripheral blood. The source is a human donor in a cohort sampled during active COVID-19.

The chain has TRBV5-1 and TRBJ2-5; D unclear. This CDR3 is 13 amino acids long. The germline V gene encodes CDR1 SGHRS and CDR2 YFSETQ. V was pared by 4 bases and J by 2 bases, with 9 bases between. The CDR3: CASSTQQQETQYF. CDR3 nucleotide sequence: TGCGCCAGCAGCACACAGCAACAAGAGACCCAGTACTTC.

CDR3 nucleotides: TGCGCCAGCAGCTTTGGACAGGCGTCAGGTAAAGGTCAAGCTTTCTTT. Amino acids: CASSFGQASGKGQAFF. The chain joins TRBV5-1 to TRBJ1-1; 7 nucleotides match TRBD1. J lost 9 bases, V lost 2 bases, and 16 bases had no gene match. CDR1 is SGHRS, CDR2 YFSETQ, per germline. The CDR3 runs to 16 residues.